Listed below are T cell receptor beta chains from one sample, sequenced in a study of T-cell memory formation after mild COVID-19. TCRdb used MiXCR to reprocess the 5' RACE reads, holding one entry per CDR3 protein. This table holds a few hundred thousand distinct CDR3 sequences, around 21% found once. Sequencing input: PBMCs or a T cell subset sorted from them (not recorded which). The receptors were sampled from an adult woman who had mild COVID-19 (a few samples of this study predate the infection). Cell type and time point are not known. The CDR3 runs from the conserved cysteine through the conserved F or W. A D gene is named only where the DNA matches it firmly. The size of a clone is reported for some rows only, either as once, few or many, or as a class for expanded clones.

>NA|NA|TRBV20-1|TRBJ2-1
CSARGPGDEQFF
TGCAGTGCTAGAGGGCCTGGGGATGAGCAGTTCTTC
>TRBD2|NA|TRBV5-6|TRBJ2-1
CASSFRLAGYNEQFF
TGTGCCAGCAGCTTTCGGCTAGCGGGATACAATGAGCAGTTCTTC
>NA|few|TRBV6-1|TRBJ1-1
CASRLLGQNTEAFF
TGTGCCAGCAGATTATTAGGACAGAACACTGAAGCTTTCTTT
>NA|NA|TRBV5-5|TRBJ1-1
CASSREPYQEAFF
TGTGCCAGCAGCCGGGAACCCTATCAGGAAGCTTTCTTT
>NA|NA|TRBV20-1|TRBJ1-2
CSARLRGTGMGHYGYTF
TGCAGTGCTAGGTTACGGGGCACAGGGATGGGACACTATGGCTACACCTTC
>TRBD2|few|TRBV20-1|TRBJ2-5
CSARVLADSQETQYF
TGCAGTGCTAGAGTTCTAGCGGACTCCCAAGAGACCCAGTACTTC
>NA|NA|TRBV2|TRBJ2-3
CASSPVGSRSWQYF
TGTGCCAGCAGTCCCGTGGGGTCCAGGTCCTGGCAGTATTTT
>TRBD2|NA|TRBV20-1|TRBJ2-3
CSATPRGRAGGTDTQYF
TGCAGTGCTACCCCCCGCGGGAGGGCTGGGGGCACAGATACGCAGTATTTT
>TRBD1|NA|TRBV6-2/TRBV6-3|TRBJ2-1
CASRGQGASNEQFF
TGTGCCAGCAGAGGACAGGGGGCGAGCAATGAGCAGTTCTTC
>NA|few|TRBV7-2|TRBJ1-2
CASSLDPGPYGYTF
TGTGCCAGCAGCTTAGATCCGGGGCCGTATGGCTACACCTTC
>TRBD1|NA|TRBV2|TRBJ2-5
CASSSGTGSQETQYF
TGTGCCAGCAGTTCCGGGACAGGGTCCCAAGAGACCCAGTACTTC
>NA|NA|TRBV14|TRBJ2-1
CASSPLDRRGDNEQFF
TGTGCCAGCAGCCCCTTGGACAGGAGGGGTGACAATGAGCAGTTCTTC
>NA|few|TRBV7-3|TRBJ2-3
CASSLMGTRTDTQYF
TGTGCCAGCAGCTTAATGGGAACTCGCACAGATACGCAGTATTTT
>NA|NA|TRBV3-1|TRBJ2-1
CASSAALVGEQFF
TGTGCCAGCAGTGCTGCTTTGGTGGGTGAGCAGTTCTTC
>NA|NA|TRBV29-1|TRBJ1-1
CSVVRSDTEAFF
TGCAGCGTTGTCCGAAGTGACACTGAAGCTTTCTTT
>TRBD1|NA|TRBV20-1|TRBJ1-5
CSARDGQGISNQPQHF
TGCAGTGCTAGAGATGGACAGGGGATTAGCAATCAGCCCCAGCATTTT
>NA|few|TRBV3-1|TRBJ2-2
CASSVLVTGELFF
TGTGCCAGCAGCGTTCTTGTAACCGGGGAGCTGTTTTTT
>NA|NA|TRBV10-2|TRBJ2-5
CASSAGIVQETQYF
TGCGCCAGCAGTGCTGGGATAGTTCAAGAGACCCAGTACTTC
>NA|few|TRBV4-2|TRBJ1-4
CASSRPGTGGEKLFF
TGTGCCAGCAGCCGCCCCGGGACGGGCGGCGAAAAACTGTTTTTT
>NA|NA|TRBV12-3/TRBV12-4|TRBJ2-2
CASSQQGGGWAGELFF
TGTGCCAGCAGTCAGCAAGGGGGGGGCTGGGCCGGGGAGCTGTTTTTT
>TRBD1|few|TRBV27|TRBJ1-5
CASSPRTGRILDNAQPQHF
TGTGCCAGCAGTCCTCGGACAGGAAGGATTTTGGACAACGCGCAGCCCCAGCATTTT
>NA|NA|TRBV9|TRBJ1-1
CASSTQGKGVTEAFF
TGTGCCAGCAGCACCCAGGGAAAGGGGGTCACTGAAGCTTTCTTT
>NA|many|TRBV4-1|TRBJ1-1
CASSQVSRVNTEAFF
TGCGCCAGCAGCCAAGTCAGTCGGGTGAACACTGAAGCTTTCTTT
>NA|NA|TRBV12-3/TRBV12-4|TRBJ1-1
CASSRLGGNTEAFF
TGTGCCAGCAGCCGTTTGGGGGGTAACACTGAAGCTTTCTTT
>TRBD2|NA|TRBV2|TRBJ2-5
CASSAPSGVETQYF
TGTGCCAGCAGTGCCCCTAGCGGGGTAGAGACCCAGTACTTC
>TRBD2|NA|TRBV15|TRBJ2-3
CATSASGGTDTQYF
TGTGCCACCAGCGCTAGCGGGGGCACAGATACGCAGTATTTT
>NA|NA|TRBV18|TRBJ2-6
CASSQSSGANVLIF
TGTGCCAGCTCTCAGAGCTCTGGGGCCAACGTCCTGATTTTC
>NA|NA|TRBV6-5|TRBJ1-2
CASSYEGSYGYTF
TGTGCCAGCAGTTACGAGGGCAGTTATGGCTACACCTTC
>NA|many|TRBV12-3/TRBV12-4|TRBJ1-1
CANSGENTEAFF
TGTGCCAACTCAGGGGAGAACACTGAAGCTTTCTTT
>NA|NA|TRBV24-1|TRBJ2-7
CATSQGAGSYEQYF
TGTGCCACCAGTCAAGGGGCTGGCTCCTACGAGCAGTACTTC
>NA|NA|TRBV24-1|TRBJ2-1
CATSGVWGLNNEQFF
TGTGCCACCTCCGGCGTTTGGGGGCTGAACAATGAGCAGTTCTTC
>TRBD1|few|TRBV20-1|TRBJ2-2
CSARTGGIFGELFF
TGCAGTGCTAGGACAGGGGGTATATTCGGGGAGCTGTTTTTT
>TRBD1|NA|TRBV5-1|TRBJ1-2
CASTDRAGGGYTF
TGCGCCAGCACTGACAGGGCAGGGGGTGGCTACACCTTC
>TRBD2|NA|TRBV2|TRBJ2-5
CASSELPSGQETQYF
TGTGCCAGCAGTGAATTACCTAGCGGGCAAGAGACCCAGTACTTC
>NA|NA|TRBV2|TRBJ2-7
CASEGGTEQYF
TGTGCCAGCGAAGGAGGGACCGAGCAGTACTTC
>NA|NA|TRBV11-3|TRBJ1-2
CASSFGTGLNGYTF
TGTGCCAGCAGCTTCGGTACAGGGCTGAACGGCTACACCTTC
>NA|few|TRBV5-1|TRBJ2-1
CASSTAPGKHNEQFF
TGCGCCAGCAGCACAGCACCGGGGAAACACAATGAGCAGTTCTTC
>NA|many|TRBV7-9|TRBJ1-1
CASSLTGAAEAFF
TGTGCCAGCAGTCTGACCGGGGCAGCTGAAGCTTTCTTT
>NA|NA|TRBV2|TRBJ2-1
CASITTGEQFF
TGTGCCAGCATCACGACGGGGGAGCAGTTCTTC
>NA|few|TRBV20-1|TRBJ1-5
CSAREAYSNQPQHF
TGCAGTGCTAGGGAGGCATATAGCAATCAGCCCCAGCATTTT
>NA|NA|TRBV12-3/TRBV12-4|TRBJ1-5
CASSLAALVQRGGNQPQHF
TGTGCCAGCAGTTTGGCCGCTCTAGTCCAGAGGGGAGGCAATCAGCCCCAGCATTTT
>NA|few|TRBV9|TRBJ2-7
CASSVGGSPYEQYF
TGTGCCAGCAGCGTAGGTGGTTCCCCCTACGAGCAGTACTTC
>NA|NA|TRBV9|TRBJ1-1
CASSPKPMNTEAFF
TGTGCCAGCAGCCCTAAACCCATGAATACTGAAGCTTTCTTT
>NA|NA|TRBV7-9|TRBJ2-5
CASSLVDSGRLQETQYF
TGTGCCAGCAGCTTAGTGGATTCAGGGAGATTACAAGAGACCCAGTACTTC
>TRBD1|few|TRBV24-1|TRBJ1-2
CATSDPDRGEGYTF
TGTGCCACCAGTGATCCCGACAGGGGCGAGGGCTACACCTTC
>NA|NA|TRBV7-6|TRBJ2-7
CASSVQVQGYEQYF
TGTGCCAGCAGCGTACAGGTTCAAGGCTACGAGCAGTACTTC
>NA|NA|TRBV21-1|TRBJ2-7
CASSKGARGKGAGEQYF
TGTGCCAGCAGCAAAGGGGCCCGTGGGAAGGGGGCGGGCGAGCAGTACTTC
>TRBD1|NA|TRBV2|TRBJ1-1
CASSTGVSTEAFF
TGTGCCAGCAGTACAGGGGTTTCGACTGAAGCTTTCTTT
>TRBD2|few|TRBV5-1|TRBJ2-1
CASSETTSGNNEQFF
TGCGCCAGCAGCGAGACGACTAGCGGGAACAATGAGCAGTTCTTC
>TRBD1|NA|TRBV14|TRBJ1-2
CASSQETGFYGYTF
TGTGCCAGCAGCCAGGAGACAGGGTTCTATGGCTACACCTTC
>TRBD2|few|TRBV24-1|TRBJ2-1
CATSDRTSGRGGYNEQFF
TGTGCCACCAGTGACCGAACTAGCGGGAGGGGGGGGTACAATGAGCAGTTCTTC
>TRBD2|NA|TRBV24-1|TRBJ2-7
CATSASGASYEQYF
TGTGCCACCAGTGCGAGCGGGGCCTCCTACGAGCAGTACTTC
>NA|NA|TRBV9|TRBJ2-5
CASSSRDKETQYF
TGTGCCAGCAGCTCCAGGGACAAAGAGACCCAGTACTTC
>TRBD1|NA|TRBV6-2/TRBV6-3|TRBJ1-1
CASSYGRDRGNTEAFF
TGTGCCAGCAGTTACGGGCGGGACAGGGGGAACACTGAAGCTTTCTTT